The present T cell receptor (beta chain) was sequenced within a study of early T cells in non-severe SARS-CoV-2 infection (dated by TCRdb to about 2021). For context, the study as a whole: Because TCR sequencing relied on bulk RNA taken from unsorted whole blood, pairing of alpha and beta chains was not possible.

The library came from 5' RACE. The sequencer listed for this sample is NextSeq 500. In the TCR library protocol, unique molecular identifiers were attached to individual cDNA molecules to correct for PCR bias and sequencing error. Sequencing covered both TCR alpha and beta chains, and within each sample the abundances of alpha and beta sequences were tightly co-correlated. Regarding the original processing steps: Decombinator V4 was used to perform V gene, J gene and CDR3 annotation of TCR sequences. TCRs were defined as expanded if a significant change between any two time points was detected under a Poisson model with p below 0.0001. TCR abundances were normalised to the total number of TCRs sequenced per sample and expressed as counts per million. MAIT TCRs were defined by TRAV1-2 paired with TRAJ12, TRAJ20 or TRAJ33, and iNKT TCRs by TRAV10 paired with TRAJ18. VDJdb, accessed 1 November 2021, was searched for CMV, EBV and SARS-CoV-2 annotated TCRs, excluding TCRs annotated for multiple antigens. Through fastp at Q25 and MiXCR, TCRdb rebuilt clones from the public reads, retaining in-frame beta chains. All rows with the same CDR3 protein become a single entry with the most common DNA and genes. These V and J calls are TCRdb output, not the study's own analysis. Recorded for this sample are about 20,000 distinct CDR3 sequences; 3.6% of them occurred a single time. The ten largest clones represent around 5.6% of the sample.

This was a case-control study nested in a cohort of healthcare workers in London, UK, who had nasopharyngeal swab PCR tests and blood samples taken every week. Between 23 and 31 March 2020, the week of the UK lockdown, healthcare workers were enrolled and then followed up weekly for as long as 16 weeks. The full study reports these points: VDJdb matching was skewed toward anti-spike CD8 responses and likely underestimated virus-specific expansions by missing private and CD4 specificities.

Per the germline V gene, MNHNS is the CDR1 and SASEGT is the CDR2. Germline trimming amounts to 6 bases on V and 6 bases on J, with 9 as the count of junction bases outside the gene matches. CDR3 length: 15 amino acids, cysteine to phenylalanine. Only the CDR3 region is kept as DNA, spanning 45 bases read in frame from base 1. This clonotype has a count of ten or more. There is no known antigen for this receptor. Base qualities are not recorded, but no much larger clone differs from it by a single base. The sequence derives from an adult who was a healthcare worker with PCR-confirmed SARS-CoV-2 infection or an uninfected control (not recorded which). Sequenced input: whole blood. Recombination joined TRBV6-1 with TRBJ2-3; TRBD2 matches 10 bases in the middle. The DNA sequence is TGTGCCAGCAGCCTAGGCCCAGCGGGAGGGGATACGCAGTATTTT. This sequence encodes CASSLGPAGGDTQYF.